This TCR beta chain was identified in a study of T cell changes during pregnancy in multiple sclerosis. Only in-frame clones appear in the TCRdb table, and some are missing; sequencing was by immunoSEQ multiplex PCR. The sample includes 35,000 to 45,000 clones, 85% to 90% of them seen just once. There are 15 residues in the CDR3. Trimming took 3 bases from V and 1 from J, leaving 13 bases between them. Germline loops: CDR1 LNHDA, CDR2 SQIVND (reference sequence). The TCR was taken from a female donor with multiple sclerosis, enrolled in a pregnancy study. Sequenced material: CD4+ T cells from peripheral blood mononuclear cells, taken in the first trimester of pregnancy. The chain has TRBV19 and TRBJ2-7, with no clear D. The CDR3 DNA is TGTGCCAGTAGTATGGCCAGGCTTACTTCCTACGAGCAGTACTTC. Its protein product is CASSMARLTSYEQYF.